This is a list of T cell receptor beta chains from one sample in a study of T cell repertoires in cytomegalovirus infection. Each CDR3 protein is one row after TCRdb ran MiXCR on the reads. The table includes 340,000 or so distinct CDR3 sequences, 20% to 25% detected once. Antigen specificity for these receptors is unknown. Material: cultured PBMCs, obtained from culture after CMV antigen stimulation. The receptors shown here come from a human donor in good health (CMV status not recorded). Some clones in this sample may be carry-over from other donors' samples. Both conserved end residues are trimmed from each CDR3. Each record gives: V gene, J gene, CDR3 protein.

V gene: TRBV7-9
J gene: TRBJ2-5
CDR3 protein: ASSSDVWQLQETQY

V gene: TRBV2
J gene: TRBJ1-1
CDR3 protein: ASSLPGQGARDTEAF

V gene: TRBV7-2
J gene: TRBJ2-7
CDR3 protein: ASSFGTGFPYEQY

V gene: TRBV19
J gene: TRBJ2-6
CDR3 protein: ASTMRSGANVLT

V gene: TRBV7-2
J gene: TRBJ1-5
CDR3 protein: ASTKNGEISNQPQH

V gene: TRBV20-1
J gene: TRBJ2-6
CDR3 protein: SARGDRVSGANVLT

V gene: TRBV10-2
J gene: TRBJ1-1
CDR3 protein: ASSELLGGTHEAF

V gene: TRBV7-8
J gene: TRBJ2-3
CDR3 protein: ASSNGASTDTQY

V gene: TRBV5-1
J gene: TRBJ1-2
CDR3 protein: ASSLGTGRGYT

V gene: TRBV4-1
J gene: TRBJ1-2
CDR3 protein: ASSQTVADRGNGYT

V gene: TRBV6-5
J gene: TRBJ2-7
CDR3 protein: ASVKGSLWGHEQY

V gene: TRBV4-1
J gene: TRBJ1-1
CDR3 protein: ASSLNAGGEAF

V gene: TRBV5-1
J gene: TRBJ2-2
CDR3 protein: ASSFIGLAGIGTGELF

V gene: TRBV7-8
J gene: TRBJ2-1
CDR3 protein: ASSFLVAGAGRDEQF

V gene: TRBV24-1
J gene: TRBJ2-1
CDR3 protein: ATSDFVGGRNEQF

V gene: TRBV19
J gene: TRBJ1-1
CDR3 protein: ASSSRTGKTEAF

V gene: TRBV7-2
J gene: TRBJ2-7
CDR3 protein: ASSEGTISSYEQY

V gene: TRBV7-2
J gene: TRBJ1-1
CDR3 protein: ASSLRRTEGPAF

V gene: TRBV7-9
J gene: TRBJ1-1
CDR3 protein: ASSQVTGGDTEAF

V gene: TRBV18
J gene: TRBJ1-4
CDR3 protein: ASSPRGATNEKLF

V gene: TRBV27
J gene: TRBJ1-2
CDR3 protein: ASSFRGQNYGYT

V gene: TRBV7-6
J gene: TRBJ1-5
CDR3 protein: ASSLGTGGGNQPQH

V gene: TRBV6-1
J gene: TRBJ2-1
CDR3 protein: ASSRDRAWGAEQF

V gene: TRBV7-2
J gene: TRBJ1-1
CDR3 protein: ASSLYHGTPEAF

V gene: TRBV10-3
J gene: TRBJ2-4
CDR3 protein: AISDRDVELAKNIQY

V gene: TRBV28
J gene: TRBJ1-2
CDR3 protein: ASEAPGYGYT

V gene: TRBV6-2/TRBV6-3
J gene: TRBJ2-1
CDR3 protein: ASSQWTATNEQF

V gene: TRBV4-1
J gene: TRBJ2-1
CDR3 protein: ASSQELAGGTYNEQF

V gene: TRBV5-1
J gene: TRBJ1-1
CDR3 protein: ASSPRTGTYSEAF

V gene: TRBV7-2
J gene: TRBJ2-5
CDR3 protein: ASSRPRNLQETQY

V gene: TRBV18
J gene: TRBJ1-1
CDR3 protein: ASSPRDNTEAF

V gene: TRBV20-1
J gene: TRBJ1-1
CDR3 protein: SARTLTGAF

V gene: TRBV20-1
J gene: TRBJ2-1
CDR3 protein: SARGAFNEQF

V gene: TRBV27
J gene: TRBJ1-5
CDR3 protein: ASSLSGGEPQH

V gene: TRBV25-1
J gene: TRBJ1-1
CDR3 protein: ASSEFGTGGTEAF

V gene: TRBV6-2/TRBV6-3
J gene: TRBJ2-1
CDR3 protein: ASSYSTSDTYNEQF

V gene: TRBV7-9
J gene: TRBJ2-7
CDR3 protein: ASSFYPSGSSSYEQY

V gene: TRBV15
J gene: TRBJ2-5
CDR3 protein: ATSSGQGQETQY

V gene: TRBV23-1
J gene: TRBJ2-1
CDR3 protein: ASSQIGELGNEQF

V gene: TRBV20-1
J gene: TRBJ2-1
CDR3 protein: SARTSGSGQF

V gene: TRBV4-2
J gene: TRBJ1-2
CDR3 protein: ASSPTTTDRNYGYT

V gene: TRBV19
J gene: TRBJ1-5
CDR3 protein: ASAGTGGHQPQH